This T cell receptor (beta chain) was profiled in a study of identical twins. General observations from the study: Cord blood's abundant beta clonotypes had fewer insertions, unlike memory repertoires.

CDR1 MDHEN and CDR2 SYDVKM come from the germline V gene. Trimming removed 5 bases from V and 2 bases from J, with 13 bases in between. The CDR3 loop spans 15 amino acids. Remarks on this clonotype: What it binds is not known.

TCRdb processed the 5' RACE reads anew with MiXCR; each CDR3 protein has one entry. The repertoire holds 700,000 or so distinct CDR3 sequences, with more than 6.5% as singletons. These same records also appear under a second study, on yellow fever vaccine responses in identical twins.

This sequence originates from a woman aged 18-35 years in good health. The sample taken for sequencing was PBMCs. The genes are TRBV28 and TRBJ2-4; TRBD1 might be the D (8 bases). Here the CDR3 DNA reads TGTGCCAGCAGTACAGGGGGGGTAACCAAAAACATTCAGTACTTC. It is translated as CASSTGGVTKNIQYF.